The clone carrying this T cell receptor beta chain was seen a single time. Antigen specificity is unknown. The CDR3 spans 14 residues. Germline loops: CDR1 MGHDK, CDR2 SYGVNS. V lost 6 bases to trimming and J lost 4 bases; unmatched junction nucleotides: 8. The data were obtained in a study of cytomegalovirus exposure and HLA in healthy donors. As for the study in general: Drawn from HLA-typed donors, 80 million to 100 million unique TCRs were held in an early data release. Regarding the study as a whole: Roughly uniform depth of sequencing across donors was assumed in presence/absence analyses. The authors listed roughly 150 TCR beta chains as cytomegalovirus-associated.

The PCR contained 60 Vbeta and 13 Jbeta primers. Assay: immunoSEQ multiplex PCR; the TCRdb copy retains only in-frame clones and omits some. The sample consists of over 150,000 clones, about 77% of them appearing once. The clonotype was recovered from a man between 25 and 39 years old in good health and CMV-seropositive. J is TRBJ1-1 and V is TRBV25-1; the match to TRBD1 covers 7 bases. Sequenced material: PBMCs. The CDR3 region has the DNA TGTGCCAGCAGCGAGAGGACAGGCGGCACTGAAGCTTTCTTT. It yields the protein CASSERTGGTEAFF.